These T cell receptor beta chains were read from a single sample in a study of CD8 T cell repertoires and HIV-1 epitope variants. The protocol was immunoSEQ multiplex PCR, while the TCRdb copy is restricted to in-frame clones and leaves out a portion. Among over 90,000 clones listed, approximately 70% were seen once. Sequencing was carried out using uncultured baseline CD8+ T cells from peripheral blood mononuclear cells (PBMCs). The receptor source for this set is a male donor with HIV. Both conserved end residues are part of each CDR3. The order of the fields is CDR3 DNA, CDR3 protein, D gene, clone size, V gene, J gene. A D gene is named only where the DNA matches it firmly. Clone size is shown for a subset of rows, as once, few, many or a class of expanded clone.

DNA: TGTGCCAGCTCACCACGAGGGGTACCTGGGGTAGGTGAAGCTTTCTTT
CDR3: CASSPRGVPGVGEAFF
D: -
size: -
V: TRBV18
J: TRBJ1-1

DNA: TGTGCCAGCAGCCTAGCAACTAACTATGGCTACACCTTC
CDR3: CASSLATNYGYTF
D: -
size: few
V: TRBV7-9
J: TRBJ1-2

DNA: TGTGCCAGCAGCGTAGTTAGCGGGGGAAATGAGCAGTTCTTC
CDR3: CASSVVSGGNEQFF
D: TRBD2
size: -
V: TRBV9
J: TRBJ2-1

DNA: TGTGCTAGTGGTTTAACTGCCCCCCTTGGAGCTTTCTTT
CDR3: CASGLTAPLGAFF
D: -
size: -
V: TRBV12-5
J: TRBJ1-1

DNA: TGTGCCAGCAGCTTGGTGCAGGCCAATGAGCAGTTCTTC
CDR3: CASSLVQANEQFF
D: -
size: many
V: TRBV5-6
J: TRBJ2-1

DNA: TGTGCCAGCAGCTCGCCAGGCGCATGGACGGGTGAAGCTTTCTTT
CDR3: CASSSPGAWTGEAFF
D: -
size: -
V: TRBV5-4
J: TRBJ1-1

DNA: TGTGCCAGCAGCTTGTTGGGACCTAACACTGAAGCTTTCTTT
CDR3: CASSLLGPNTEAFF
D: -
size: -
V: TRBV5-8
J: TRBJ1-1

DNA: TGTGCCAGCAGTTTAGGCAGAAATCAGCCCCAGCATTTT
CDR3: CASSLGRNQPQHF
D: -
size: -
V: TRBV28
J: TRBJ1-5

DNA: TGTGCCAGCAGTTATGACCGGGACGACAATCAGCCCCAGCATTTT
CDR3: CASSYDRDDNQPQHF
D: -
size: -
V: TRBV6-5
J: TRBJ1-5

DNA: TGCGCCAGCAGTTTTACAGGGGAGGACACTGAAGCTTTCTTT
CDR3: CASSFTGEDTEAFF
D: TRBD1
size: -
V: TRBV5-1
J: TRBJ1-1

DNA: TGTGCCAGCAGCCAAGCAGGCGGACAGCCCCAGCATTTT
CDR3: CASSQAGGQPQHF
D: -
size: -
V: TRBV5-4
J: TRBJ1-5

DNA: TGTGCCAGCAGTCTAGGACAGGGGAGTCAGCCCCAGCATTTT
CDR3: CASSLGQGSQPQHF
D: TRBD1
size: -
V: TRBV28
J: TRBJ1-5

DNA: TGTGCCAGCAGTGAGAGGGGGAGGGAGCAGTTCTTC
CDR3: CASSERGREQFF
D: -
size: -
V: TRBV2
J: TRBJ2-1

DNA: TGTGCCAGCAGGACTCCGAGGAAGGAAAATGAGCAGTTCTTC
CDR3: CASRTPRKENEQFF
D: -
size: few
V: TRBV2
J: TRBJ2-1

DNA: TGTGCCAGCATTCAGGGTGAAAATTCACCCCTCCACTTT
CDR3: CASIQGENSPLHF
D: -
size: few
V: TRBV6-6
J: TRBJ1-6

DNA: TGTGCCAGCAGCTTTAGCGGGAGGAGGAATGAGCAGTTCTTC
CDR3: CASSFSGRRNEQFF
D: TRBD2
size: -
V: TRBV11-3
J: TRBJ2-1

DNA: TGTGCCAGCAGCGTACAGACTAGCATCACCGGGGAGCTGTTTTTT
CDR3: CASSVQTSITGELFF
D: TRBD2
size: -
V: TRBV9
J: TRBJ2-2

DNA: TGTGCCAGCAGCGTAGCCGGCGGGTTTCGCTACGAGCAGTACTTC
CDR3: CASSVAGGFRYEQYF
D: -
size: -
V: TRBV9
J: TRBJ2-7

DNA: TGTGCCAGCAGCGTAACAGGGGGGGAAGAGACCCAGTACTTC
CDR3: CASSVTGGEETQYF
D: -
size: -
V: TRBV7-9
J: TRBJ2-5

DNA: TGTGCCAGCAGTGAAGCGCATTCATACAATGAGCAGTTCTTC
CDR3: CASSEAHSYNEQFF
D: -
size: -
V: TRBV2
J: TRBJ2-1

DNA: TGCGCCAGCAGCCCCACAGGACAAATTCAGCCCCAGCATTTT
CDR3: CASSPTGQIQPQHF
D: -
size: -
V: TRBV4-3
J: TRBJ1-5

DNA: TGCGCCAGCAGCCCCGGGGGGGGCCAAGCAGATACGCAGTATTTT
CDR3: CASSPGGGQADTQYF
D: TRBD2
size: -
V: TRBV5-1
J: TRBJ2-3

DNA: TGTGCCAGCAGCTTTGGAACAGGGAGTGGCGGCAATCAGCCCCAGCATTTT
CDR3: CASSFGTGSGGNQPQHF
D: -
size: -
V: TRBV11-2
J: TRBJ1-5

DNA: TGTGCCAGCAGCCCGCAGCTAGGTTTCGAGCAGTACTTC
CDR3: CASSPQLGFEQYF
D: -
size: -
V: TRBV6-5
J: TRBJ2-7

DNA: TGTGCCAGCTCACTCAACCCAATGCGGAGGTACCAAGAGACCCAGTACTTC
CDR3: CASSLNPMRRYQETQYF
D: -
size: -
V: TRBV18
J: TRBJ2-5

DNA: TGTGCCAGCAGAAAGACAGGGAACTCTGGGGCCAACGTCCTGACTTTC
CDR3: CASRKTGNSGANVLTF
D: TRBD1
size: -
V: TRBV5-4
J: TRBJ2-6